These 32 T cell receptor beta chains were all obtained from the same sample, sequenced in a study of CD8 T cells in ankylosing spondylitis. One entry per CDR3 protein results from TCRdb running MiXCR on the 5' RACE reads. The sample holds roughly 160,000 distinct CDR3 sequences, approximately 10% seen once. The sample comprised blood, either unsorted or a sorted T cell fraction (not recorded which). The origin of the receptors is a female donor with ankylosing spondylitis or in good health (not recorded which).

This clonotype has only a few counts. The CDR3 DNA sequence: TGTGCCAGCAGCCGCGACCCGGGACACTCTGCAACTAATGAAAAACTGTTTTTT. This gives the protein CASSRDPGHSATNEKLFF. The V gene is TRBV7-8, the J gene TRBJ1-4; maybe TRBD1 (6 bases). The CDR3 has 18 residues. V shed 5 bases and J shed 0 bases, with 19 bases lying between them. Looked up from germline, CDR1 is SGHVS and CDR2 is FQNEAQ.

The rearrangement uses TRBV5-1 and TRBJ1-1; 10 nucleotides align to TRBD1. Germline V gene sequence: CDR1 SGHRS, CDR2 YFSETQ. V trimming: 4 bases; J trimming: 5 bases; junction bases outside the gene matches: 8. The CDR3 runs to 15 residues. CDR3 bases: TGCGCCAGCAGCCAGGACAGGGGGTTGAGGACTGAAGCTTTCTTT. Its translation is CASSQDRGLRTEAFF.

The gene calls are TRBV27 and TRBJ1-2; D unresolved. CDR1 is MNHEY, CDR2 SMNVEV, per germline (reference sequence). This CDR3 comprises 14 residues. The V gene lost 4 bases and the J gene lost 7 bases, with 16 bases spanning the gap. The CDR3, as DNA: TGTGCCAGCAGTTCACACATGATGGTAGCTGGCTACACCTTC. Its protein product is CASSSHMMVAGYTF.

This clonotype occurred many times. The chain links TRBV7-2 to TRBJ2-7, with D perhaps TRBD2 (5 bases). The germline CDR1 and CDR2 sequences are SGHTA and FQGNSA. The V end lost 1 base, the J end lost 7 bases, and 14 bases lay between the germline ends. The CDR3 length is 14 residues. CDR3 sequence reads: CASSLGLGGGEQYF. DNA for the CDR3: TGTGCCAGCAGCTTAGGGCTAGGAGGCGGGGAGCAGTACTTC.

This clonotype was counted between two and nine times. The V gene is TRBV15, the J gene TRBJ1-5; a possible D gene is TRBD1 (5 bases). Trimming took off 5 bases at V and 7 bases at J, with 15 bases between the two ends. The CDR3 runs to 14 residues. Per germline, CDR1 LNHNV and CDR2 YYDKDF (reference sequence). CDR3 in amino acids: CATSPSGTHQPQHF. The DNA of the CDR3 is TGTGCCACCAGCCCCTCAGGGACCCACCAGCCCCAGCATTTT.

This clonotype has a handful of counts. The V gene is TRBV5-1, the J gene TRBJ1-1, with D tentatively TRBD1 (5 bases). V lost 3 bases, J lost 0 bases, and 12 bases lay in between. Germline V gene data show CDR1 as SGHRS and CDR2 as YFSETQ. The CDR3 runs to 15 residues. This CDR3 is CASSWGADMNTEAFF. The CDR3 DNA reads as TGCGCCAGCAGCTGGGGCGCCGACATGAACACTGAAGCTTTCTTT. The variable domain in full, with the rest retrieved from reference TRBV5-1 and TRBJ1-1, is KAGVTQTPRYLIKTRGQQVTLSCSPISGHRSVSWYQQTPGQGLQFLFEYFSETQRNKGNFPGRFSGRQFSNSRSEMNVSTLELGDSALYLCASSWGADMNTEAFFGQGTRLTVV.

This clonotype was observed a few times. V and J are TRBV7-9 and TRBJ2-1; D possibly corresponds to TRBD1 (6 bases). This CDR3 is 16 amino acids long. V shed 5 bases and J shed 0 bases, with 14 bases lying between them. Germline CDR1 SEHNR, CDR2 FQNEAQ (reference sequence). The CDR3: CASSTTTGLSYNEQFF. The CDR3 DNA reads TGTGCCAGCAGCACAACTACAGGGCTCTCCTACAATGAGCAGTTCTTC.

The table lists this clonotype with a few counts. V is TRBV9 and J is TRBJ1-1; 7 nucleotides match TRBD1. With 3 bases clipped from V and 7 bases from J, the junction kept 3 bases outside the gene matches. Germline V gene lookup returns CDR1 SGDLS and CDR2 YYNGEE. CDR3 length: 12 amino acids. CDR3 DNA: TGTGCCAGCAGCGACAGACAGGGTGAAGCTTTCTTT. Translated, it gives CASSDRQGEAFF.

The chain is built from TRBV5-5 and TRBJ2-7; 9 nucleotides agree with TRBD1. After removal of 4 bases from V and 4 bases from J, the junction contained 12 bases not matched to a gene. Germline V gene data show CDR1 as SGHKS and CDR2 as YYEKEE (reference sequence). The CDR3 runs 16 residues. The CDR3 reads CASSRAPGQGLYEQYF. In nucleotides, the CDR3 is TGTGCCAGCAGCCGGGCCCCTGGACAGGGGTTATACGAGCAGTACTTC.

This chain links TRBV25-1 with TRBJ2-1; D not certain. Looked up from germline, CDR1 is MGHDK and CDR2 is SYGVNS. The germline V and J ends were trimmed by 3 bases and 0 bases, with 9 bases remaining between them. CDR3 length: 15 residues. The CDR3 protein is CASSDVADSYNEQFF. The CDR3 DNA reads as TGTGCCAGCAGTGATGTGGCGGACTCCTACAATGAGCAGTTCTTC.

In its sample, this clonotype was seen a few times. The J gene is TRBJ2-5, the V gene TRBV6-5; maybe TRBD1 (5 bases). Trimming pared 0 bases from V and 2 bases from J, leaving 7 bases between. Looked up from germline, CDR1 is MNHEY and CDR2 is SVGAGI. The CDR3 extends over 14 amino acids. CDR3 sequence reads: CASSYSRAQETQYF. The CDR3 DNA reads as TGTGCCAGCAGTTACTCCAGGGCTCAAGAGACCCAGTACTTC.

Note on this clonotype: The germline gene is not matched at one end of the junction; a read error may be the cause. The V and J genes are TRBV13 and TRBJ2-1; the match to TRBD2 covers 13 bases. The CDR3 runs to 18 residues. Per the germline V gene, CDR1 is PRHDT and CDR2 is FYEKMQ (reference sequence). CDR3 nucleotides: TGTACCAGCAGCCCATTTGGAGGGACTAGCGGGATCGATGATGAGCAGTTCTTC. Translating it yields CTSSPFGGTSGIDDEQFF.

This clonotype was seen a few times. This chain joins TRBV20-1 and TRBJ1-5; D is uncertain. Per germline, CDR1 DFQATT and CDR2 SNEGSKA (reference sequence). The length of the CDR3 is 12 residues. The germline V and J ends were trimmed by 1 base and 4 bases, with 5 bases remaining between them. CDR3 amino acids: CSARGLNQPQHF. The DNA of the CDR3 is TGCAGTGCTAGAGGCCTTAATCAGCCCCAGCATTTT.

This clonotype was detected only a few times. The V gene is TRBV7-2, the J gene TRBJ2-5; D might be TRBD1 (6 bases). V was shortened by 5 bases and J by 5 bases, with 18 bases between the two germline ends. The CDR3 extends over 15 amino acids. Germline values: CDR1 SGHTA, CDR2 FQGNSA. CDR3 amino acids: CASSPVTGRGETQYF. CDR3 DNA sequence: TGTGCCAGCAGCCCCGTTACAGGGCGAGGGGAGACCCAGTACTTC. Complete variable domain (other parts from reference TRBV7-2 and TRBJ2-5): GAGVSQSPSNKVTEKGKDVELRCDPISGHTALYWYRQSLGQGLEFLIYFQGNSAPDKSGLPSDRFSAERTGGSVSTLTIQRTQQEDSAVYLCASSPVTGRGETQYFGPGTRLLVL.

The chain couples TRBV28 to TRBJ2-5, with D possibly called TRBD1 or TRBD2 (5 bases each). Trimming left V 5 bases short and J 4 bases short, with 14 bases between. The CDR3 covers 14 residues. The germline CDR1 and CDR2 sequences are MDHEN and SYDVKM. CDR3 region: CASSPIVGVETQYF. Here the CDR3 DNA reads TGTGCCAGCAGTCCCATAGTGGGGGTAGAGACCCAGTACTTC.

At least ten counts were recorded for this clonotype. The chain is built from TRBV13 and TRBJ2-3; a weak D match, TRBD2 (5 bases). CDR1 is PRHDT and CDR2 is FYEKMQ in the germline V gene (reference sequence). Trimming shortened V by 0 bases and J by 6 bases, and 7 bases separated the two germline ends. The CDR3 loop spans 13 amino acids. CDR3 sequence reads: CASSLGRGDTQYF. Written as DNA, the CDR3 is TGTGCCAGCAGCTTAGGCCGGGGTGATACGCAGTATTTT.

A few counts support this clonotype. V is TRBV4-1 and J is TRBJ1-1; no clear D gene. From germline, CDR1 is MGHRA and CDR2 YSYEKL. Trimming took 0 bases from V and 4 from J, leaving 9 bases between them. The CDR3 is made up of 14 amino acids. The CDR3: CASSQDTGSTEAFF. DNA for the CDR3: TGCGCCAGCAGCCAAGATACGGGGAGCACTGAAGCTTTCTTT.

This chain uses TRBV2 with TRBJ2-1; the D is unclear. V dropped 7 bases and J dropped 5 bases, with 6 bases sitting between them. Germline assignment: CDR1 SNHLY and CDR2 FYNNEI. CDR3 length: 11 residues. CDR3 coding DNA: TGTGCCAGCACACGGAACAATGAGCAGTTCTTC. The encoded protein is CASTRNNEQFF.

The chain couples TRBV11-2 to TRBJ2-5; 10 bases align to TRBD2. V shed 1 base and J 4 bases; nucleotides not matched to a gene: 6. The CDR3 length is 16 residues. CDR1 SGHAT and CDR2 FQNNGV come from the germline V gene. The CDR3 is CASSLGLAGESETQYF. In nucleotides, the CDR3 is TGTGCCAGCAGCTTAGGTCTAGCGGGAGAGTCAGAGACCCAGTACTTC.

This clonotype has a handful of counts. The chain couples TRBV23-1 to TRBJ1-5; D might be TRBD1 (6 bases). TRBV23-1 is flagged as an ORF with uncertain function. Trimming stripped 2 bases from V and 5 bases from J, with 10 bases between. The CDR3 totals 14 residues. CDR3 nucleotides: TGCGCCAGCAGTCAAAGGGGGGAGTATCAGCCCCAGCATTTT. Amino acid sequence: CASSQRGEYQPQHF.

V gene TRBV7-9 combines with J gene TRBJ1-4; D gene unclear. The germline CDR1 and CDR2 sequences are SEHNR and FQNEAQ (reference sequence). Trimming shortened V by 4 bases and J by 0 bases, and 9 bases separated the two germline ends. The CDR3 spans 15 residues. Here the CDR3 reads CASSWWDATNEKLFF. CDR3 bases: TGTGCCAGCAGCTGGTGGGATGCAACTAATGAAAAACTGTTTTTT.

This clonotype was counted at least ten times. V gene TRBV12-3 or TRBV12-4 combines with J gene TRBJ1-2, with D maybe TRBD1 (5 bases). This CDR3 contains 13 residues. Trimming stripped 3 bases from V and 2 bases from J, with 7 bases between. Here the CDR3 reads CASSFTGNYGYTF. CDR3 DNA sequence: TGTGCCAGCAGTTTTACAGGAAACTATGGCTACACCTTC.

This clonotype was detected many times. V is TRBV7-8 and J is TRBJ2-3, with D tentatively TRBD1 or TRBD2 (5 bases each). The V gene's germline CDR1 is SGHVS and CDR2 FQNEAQ. Trimming removed 7 bases at V and 3 bases at J, with 17 bases between. The CDR3 extends over 15 amino acids. The DNA for the CDR3 is TGTGCCAGCACCCAAGATGGGGGTGGGACAGATACGCAGTATTTT. Residues: CASTQDGGGTDTQYF. The full variable domain, with the rest looked up from reference TRBV7-8 and TRBJ2-3, is GAGVSQSPRYKVAKRGQDVALRCDPISGHVSLFWYQQALGQGPEFLTYFQNEAQLDKSGLPSDRFFAERPEGSVSTLKIQRTQQEDSAVYLCASTQDGGGTDTQYFGPGTRLTVL.

In this sample, this clonotype turned up many times. This chain joins TRBV7-2 and TRBJ2-1; no definite D call. This CDR3 spans 13 amino acids. The V gene lost 4 bases and the J gene lost 0 bases, with 4 bases spanning the gap. CDR1 SGHTA and CDR2 FQGNSA come from the germline V gene. CDR3 sequence: CASSYYSYNEQFF. In nucleotides, the CDR3 is TGTGCCAGCAGCTATTACTCCTACAATGAGCAGTTCTTC.

V and J are TRBV30 and TRBJ2-7; no clear D gene. CDR3 size: 13 residues. V lost 8 bases and J 4 bases, leaving 18 bases between the germline ends. Germline CDR1 GTSNPN, CDR2 SVGIG (reference sequence). In DNA form, the CDR3 reads TGTGCCCTAAGTGTAGTGAGATTTTACGAGCAGTACTTC. It is translated as CALSVVRFYEQYF. The full variable domain, its missing parts supplied by reference TRBV30 and TRBJ2-7, is SQTIHQWPATLVQPVGSPLSLECTVEGTSNPNLYWYRQAAGRGLQLLFYSVGIGQISSEVPQNLSASRPQDRQFILSSKKLLLSDSGFYLCALSVVRFYEQYFGPGTRLTVT.

This clonotype was recorded many times. This sequence joins TRBV12-3 or TRBV12-4 and TRBJ2-7; 13 bases are shared with TRBD2. The CDR3 is 14 residues long. V lost 7 bases to trimming and J lost 5 bases; unmatched junction nucleotides: 5. The CDR3, as DNA: TGTGCCAGCAAACTAGCGGGAGGGCTACACGAGCAGTACTTC. It is translated as CASKLAGGLHEQYF.

The rearrangement joins TRBV10-1 to TRBJ2-1; D unclear. The CDR3 length is 15 residues. Trimming removed 3 bases from V and 2 bases from J, with 11 bases in between. CDR1 is WNHNN, CDR2 SYGVQD, per germline (reference sequence). CDR3 sequence (DNA): TGCGCCAGCAGTGATTCGGCTTTTCCCTACAATGAGCAGTTCTTC. Its protein product is CASSDSAFPYNEQFF.

The chain is built from TRBV12-3 or TRBV12-4 and TRBJ1-1; D is possibly TRBD1 (6 bases). The CDR3 length is 14 residues. V was trimmed by 5 bases and J by 3 bases, leaving 13 bases between them. CDR3 protein: CASSGERGDTEAFF. CDR3 in DNA: TGTGCCAGCAGTGGGGAGAGGGGGGACACTGAAGCTTTCTTT.

J is TRBJ2-7 and V is TRBV7-2, with TRBD2 matching over 9 bases. The CDR3 runs to 15 residues. From germline, CDR1 is SGHTA and CDR2 FQGNSA. V was clipped by 4 bases and J by 7 bases; unmatched bases: 11. For the CDR3, the DNA is TGTGCCAGCAGCTCTCTAGCGGGACCTAGGGAGGAGCAGTACTTC. This codes for CASSSLAGPREEQYF.

This clonotype was counted once. The rearrangement uses TRBV19 and TRBJ1-5; D is ambiguous. This CDR3 contains 13 residues. The germline gives CDR1 LNHDA, CDR2 SQIVND (reference sequence). Trimming left V 6 bases short and J 2 bases short, with 8 bases between. The chain's CDR3 is CASRSRGNQPQHF. The CDR3 bases are TGTGCCAGTAGATCTCGAGGCAATCAGCCCCAGCATTTT.

This clonotype was found many times. The rearrangement uses TRBV12-3 or TRBV12-4 and TRBJ2-2; D gene ambiguous. The CDR3 spans 11 residues. V was pared by 6 bases and J by 6 bases, with 5 bases between. The CDR3 region is CASSSPGELFF. The CDR3 nucleotides are TGTGCCAGCAGCTCCCCCGGGGAGCTGTTTTTT.

This clonotype was seen more than once but under ten times. The chain carries TRBV27 and TRBJ1-5; perhaps TRBD1 as D (5 bases). The CDR3 runs to 12 residues. Germline assignment: CDR1 MNHEY and CDR2 SMNVEV (reference sequence). V dropped 8 bases and J dropped 7 bases, with 12 bases sitting between them. CDR3 DNA sequence: TGTGCCAGCGGGGACCGCGGACAGCCCCAGCATTTT. Residues: CASGDRGQPQHF.